These 13 T cell receptor beta chains came from one sample sequenced in a study of T cell repertoires in cytomegalovirus infection (dated by TCRdb to about 2019). The sequencer listed for this sample is Illumina HiSeq 1500. The public reads were reanalyzed by TCRdb: fastp trimming at Q25, MiXCR alignment, in-frame beta chains only. CDR3 protein duplicates are merged, each entry listing the most common genes and DNA. The sample table lists 400,000 to 600,000 distinct CDR3 sequences, roughly 43% of them with a count of one. The ten largest clones capture 43% of the sample. What the treatment or condition label conveys for this sample: in vitro stimulation with specific CMV peptide epitopes to enrich CMV-specific T cells. These receptors have no known antigen. The sample in question was cultured PBMCs, obtained from culture after CMV antigen stimulation. The receptors shown here come from a human donor in good health (CMV status not recorded). Some clones in this sample may be carry-over from other donors' samples.

The chain is built from TRBV7-9 and TRBJ2-5, with 8 bases identical to TRBD2. V lost 5 bases and J lost 7; bases outside the gene matches: 9. Germline V gene lookup returns CDR1 SEHNR and CDR2 FQNEAQ (reference sequence). The CDR3 extends over 14 amino acids. Here the CDR3 DNA reads TGTGCCAGCAGCCCCGGGACTAGTGAGAGGACCCAGTACTTC. Amino acid sequence: CASSPGTSERTQYF.

The chain joins TRBV27 to TRBJ2-6; TRBD1 aligns across 7 bases. Germline V gene data show CDR1 as MNHEY and CDR2 as SMNVEV (reference sequence). Unmatched junction bases numbered 21, after V lost 8 bases and J lost 5 bases. This CDR3 has 19 amino acids. The CDR3 reads CASRSRQGSNRRWANVLTF. CDR3 bases: TGTGCCAGCCGGTCGAGACAGGGTTCGAATCGCAGGTGGGCCAACGTCCTGACTTTC.

This clonotype turned up a few times. Its ends do not fully match the called genes, so a read error is possible. The J gene is TRBJ2-2, the V gene TRBV5-3, with 7 bases identical to TRBD1. Being an ORF, TRBV5-3 has a function that is uncertain. The CDR3 contains 14 residues. In DNA form, the CDR3 reads TGTGCCAGCAGCTGGACAGGGAACACCGGGGAGCTGTTTTTT. Protein: CASSWTGNTGELFF.

The V and J genes are TRBV7-2 and TRBJ1-2, with D possibly matching TRBD1 (6 bases). Deletions cut 3 bases from V and 7 bases from J, with 18 bases between. In germline, CDR1 is SGHTA, CDR2 FQGNSA. This CDR3 region has 15 residues. The CDR3 loop is CASSLGLGGGGGYTF. CDR3 DNA sequence: TGTGCCAGCAGCTTGGGATTAGGGGGGGGCGGTGGCTACACCTTC. The full variable domain, completed using reference TRBV7-2 and TRBJ1-2, is GAGVSQSPSNKVTEKGKDVELRCDPISGHTALYWYRQSLGQGLEFLIYFQGNSAPDKSGLPSDRFSAERTGGSVSTLTIQRTQQEDSAVYLCASSLGLGGGGGYTFGSGTRLTVV.

This clonotype appeared a few times. The V gene is TRBV6-1, the J gene TRBJ2-1; 14 nucleotides align to TRBD2. The CDR3 covers 15 residues. With 6 bases clipped from V and 7 bases from J, the junction kept 5 bases outside the gene matches. The germline V gene has CDR1 MNHNS and CDR2 SASEGT. The CDR3: CASRRGLAGVNEQFF. CDR3 nucleotides: TGTGCCAGCAGACGGGGACTAGCGGGAGTGAATGAGCAGTTCTTC.

Only a few counts were recorded for this clonotype. The chain couples TRBV14 to TRBJ2-5; 11 nucleotides match TRBD2. V was clipped by 3 bases and J by 5 bases; unmatched bases: 14. From germline, CDR1 is SGHDN and CDR2 FVKESK. CDR3 length: 18 residues. This CDR3 reads CASSHSEIASGRLETQYF. The CDR3 DNA reads TGTGCCAGCAGCCACTCGGAGATTGCTAGCGGGAGGTTGGAGACCCAGTACTTC.

Points on this clonotype: Compared with germline, one end of the junction differs, possibly owing to a read error. The chain combines TRBV11-2 with TRBJ2-3, with D unclear. Germline CDR1 and CDR2: SGHAT and FQNNGV. The CDR3 covers 16 residues. CDR3 coding DNA: TGTGCCAACAGCTTATCGGACCCCGGAAACACAGATACGCAGTATTTT. Protein sequence: CANSLSDPGNTDTQYF.

The chain combines TRBV6-1 with TRBJ1-1; 8 positions agree with TRBD1. This CDR3 has 18 amino acids. The trim removed 3 bases at V and 1 base at J, leaving 13 bases unmatched. Germline CDR1 reads MNHNS; CDR2 reads SASEGT. This chain's CDR3 is CASSDGGRQGAANTEAFF. CDR3 DNA sequence: TGTGCCAGCAGTGACGGCGGGCGGCAGGGGGCGGCGAACACTGAAGCTTTCTTT.

The chain has TRBV5-1 and TRBJ2-7, with D perhaps TRBD1 or TRBD2 (5 bases each). This CDR3 contains 13 residues. Per the germline V gene, CDR1 is SGHRS and CDR2 is YFSETQ. V lost 4 bases to trimming and J lost 3 bases, with 11 bases between them. The CDR3 is CASSRDPIYEQYF. As DNA, the CDR3 is TGCGCCAGCAGCAGGGACCCCATCTACGAGCAGTACTTC. Together with reference TRBV5-1 and TRBJ2-7, the CDR3 gives the full variable domain: KAGVTQTPRYLIKTRGQQVTLSCSPISGHRSVSWYQQTPGQGLQFLFEYFSETQRNKGNFPGRFSGRQFSNSRSEMNVSTLELGDSALYLCASSRDPIYEQYFGPGTRLTVT.

This rearrangement joins TRBV4-3 to TRBJ1-4; possible D gene TRBD1, 6 bases. This CDR3 comprises 15 residues. Trimming pared 5 bases from V and 8 bases from J, leaving 18 bases between. Germline-derived CDR1 and CDR2 are LGHNA and YSLEER. The CDR3 loop reads CASSFPTGEDEKLFF. The CDR3 coding sequence is TGCGCCAGCAGCTTCCCGACAGGAGAAGACGAAAAACTGTTTTTT.

The genes are TRBV4-1 and TRBJ2-1; tentative D call: TRBD2 (5 bases). The germline V gene encodes CDR1 MGHRA and CDR2 YSYEKL. The CDR3 totals 18 residues. The germline V and J ends were trimmed by 0 bases and 6 bases, with 21 bases remaining between them. The CDR3 reads CASSQDESREPHPNEQFF. CDR3 nucleotide sequence: TGCGCCAGCAGCCAAGACGAATCCCGGGAACCCCACCCCAATGAGCAGTTCTTC.

The CDR3 is CASSPQGLNYEQYF. The CDR3, as DNA: TGTGCCAGCAGCCCTCAGGGGCTTAACTACGAGCAGTACTTC. The chain is built from TRBV7-6 and TRBJ2-7, with D maybe TRBD1 (6 bases). V lost 5 bases, J lost 3 bases, and 14 bases lay in between. Looked up from germline, CDR1 is SGHVS and CDR2 is FNYEAQ. The CDR3 loop spans 14 amino acids.

V gene TRBV20-1 combines with J gene TRBJ1-1, with D tentatively TRBD1 (5 bases). The V and J ends lost 6 bases and 4 bases respectively, with 12 bases between them. This CDR3 contains 12 residues. Germline V gene sequence: CDR1 DFQATT, CDR2 SNEGSKA (reference sequence). This CDR3 reads CSAPGGSTEAFF. CDR3 nucleotides: TGCAGTGCCCCGGGGGGTAGCACTGAAGCTTTCTTT.